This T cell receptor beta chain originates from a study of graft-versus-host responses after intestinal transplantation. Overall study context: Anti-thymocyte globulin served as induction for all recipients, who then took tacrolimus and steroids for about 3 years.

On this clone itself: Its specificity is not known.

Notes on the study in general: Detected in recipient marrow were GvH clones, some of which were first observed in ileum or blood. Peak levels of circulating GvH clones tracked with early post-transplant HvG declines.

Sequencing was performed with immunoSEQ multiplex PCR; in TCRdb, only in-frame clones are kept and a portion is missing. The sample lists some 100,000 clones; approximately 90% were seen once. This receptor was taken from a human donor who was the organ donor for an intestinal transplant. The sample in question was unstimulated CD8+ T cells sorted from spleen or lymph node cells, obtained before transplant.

The CDR3 DNA is TGTGCCAGCAGCTTAGCGGCTGGGCTACACAATGAGCAGTTCTTC. It specifies CASSLAAGLHNEQFF. The genes are TRBV7-8 and TRBJ2-1; no clear D. CDR1 is SGHVS and CDR2 is FQNEAQ in the germline V gene. The CDR3 has 15 residues. V was trimmed by 0 bases and J by 5 bases, leaving 11 bases between them.